This passage covers 5 T cell receptor beta chains from one sample sequenced in a study of T cell responses to AZD1222 COVID-19 vaccine. TCRdb's table, derived via immunoSEQ multiplex PCR, lists solely in-frame clones and lacks some. The sample consists of some 130,000 clones, about 91% of them appearing once. The sequences come from peripheral blood, collected 28 days after the second AZD1222 dose. These receptors were obtained from an adult who received the AZD1222 COVID-19 vaccine.

The rearrangement joins TRBV12-3 or TRBV12-4 to TRBJ1-1; D gene uncertain. The CDR3 is 12 residues long. V shed 7 bases and J shed 5 bases, with 11 bases lying between them. CDR3 nucleotide sequence: TGTGCCAGCACCATTGGCTGGACTGAAGCTTTCTTT. Its translation is CASTIGWTEAFF.

The chain links TRBV2 to TRBJ1-2; perhaps TRBD1 as D (5 bases). Trimming stripped 4 bases from V and 3 bases from J, with 15 bases between. CDR1 and CDR2 (germline): SNHLY, FYNNEI. The CDR3 spans 15 residues. In DNA, the CDR3 is TGTGCCAGCAGTGCTACAGGCCATCGGGACTATGGCTACACCTTC. Translating gives CASSATGHRDYGYTF.

Here the CDR3 DNA reads TGTGCTAGTGGTTTGGTAGGCACACCCATTCAGTACTTC. This codes for CASGLVGTPIQYF. The chain has TRBV12-5 and TRBJ2-4; D is undetermined. The CDR3 has 13 residues. CDR1 is LGHNT and CDR2 is FRNRAP in the germline V gene. V was shortened by 0 bases and J by 9 bases, with 9 bases between the two germline ends.

This chain uses TRBV29-1 with TRBJ1-1; maybe TRBD1 (5 bases). Germline CDR1 SQVTM, CDR2 ANQGSEA. The CDR3 loop spans 12 amino acids. V lost 6 bases and J 8 bases, leaving 16 bases between the germline ends. CDR3 DNA sequence: TGCAGCGTGCCCCTTGAGGGACCAGAAGCTTTCTTT. Translated, it gives CSVPLEGPEAFF.

The CDR3 loop reads CASSLGDRLNTEAFF. Written as DNA, the CDR3 is TGTGCCAGCAGCTTAGGGGACAGATTAAACACTGAAGCTTTCTTT. The chain carries TRBV7-8 and TRBJ1-1, with TRBD1 matching 7 bases. This CDR3 region has 15 residues. J lost 2 bases, V lost 1 base, and 4 bases had no gene match. Germline assignment: CDR1 SGHVS and CDR2 FQNEAQ.